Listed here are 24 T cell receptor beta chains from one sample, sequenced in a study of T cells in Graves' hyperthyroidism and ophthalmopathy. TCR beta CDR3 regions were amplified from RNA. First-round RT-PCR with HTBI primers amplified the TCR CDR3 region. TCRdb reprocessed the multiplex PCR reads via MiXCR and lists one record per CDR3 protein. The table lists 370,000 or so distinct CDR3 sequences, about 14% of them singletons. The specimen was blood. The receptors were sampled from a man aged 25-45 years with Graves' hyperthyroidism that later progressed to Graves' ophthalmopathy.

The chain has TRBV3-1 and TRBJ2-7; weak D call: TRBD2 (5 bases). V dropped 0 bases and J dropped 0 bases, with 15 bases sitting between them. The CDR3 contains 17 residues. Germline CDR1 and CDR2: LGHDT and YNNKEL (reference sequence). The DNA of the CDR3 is TGTGCCAGCAGCCAAGAAGGGTACGAAGGGAGCTCCTACGAGCAGTACTTC. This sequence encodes CASSQEGYEGSSYEQYF.

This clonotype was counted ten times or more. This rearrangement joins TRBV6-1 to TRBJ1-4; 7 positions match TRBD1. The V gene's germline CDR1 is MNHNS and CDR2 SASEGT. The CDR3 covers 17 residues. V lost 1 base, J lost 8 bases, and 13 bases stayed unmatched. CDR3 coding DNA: TGTGCCAGCAGTGAAGATTGGGGCCAAGGGGGCGAAGAAAAACTGTTTTTT. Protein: CASSEDWGQGGEEKLFF.

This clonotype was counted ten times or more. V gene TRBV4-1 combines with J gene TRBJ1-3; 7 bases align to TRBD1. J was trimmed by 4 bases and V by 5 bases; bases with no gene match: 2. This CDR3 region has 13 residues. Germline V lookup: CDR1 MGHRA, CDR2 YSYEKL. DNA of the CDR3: TGCGCCAGCAGCGTGGACAGGGGAAACACCATATATTTT. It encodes CASSVDRGNTIYF.

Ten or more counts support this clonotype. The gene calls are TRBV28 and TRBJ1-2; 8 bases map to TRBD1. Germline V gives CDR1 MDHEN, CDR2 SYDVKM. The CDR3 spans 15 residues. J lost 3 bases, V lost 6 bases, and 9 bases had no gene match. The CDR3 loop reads CASRYPTGAHYGYTF. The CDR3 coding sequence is TGTGCCAGCAGATATCCGACAGGGGCACACTATGGCTACACCTTC.

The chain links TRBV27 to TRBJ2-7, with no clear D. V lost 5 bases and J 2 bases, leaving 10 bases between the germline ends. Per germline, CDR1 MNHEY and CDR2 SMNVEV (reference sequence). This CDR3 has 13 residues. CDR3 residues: CASSKKSAYEQYF. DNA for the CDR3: TGTGCCAGCAGTAAAAAAAGTGCCTACGAGCAGTACTTC.

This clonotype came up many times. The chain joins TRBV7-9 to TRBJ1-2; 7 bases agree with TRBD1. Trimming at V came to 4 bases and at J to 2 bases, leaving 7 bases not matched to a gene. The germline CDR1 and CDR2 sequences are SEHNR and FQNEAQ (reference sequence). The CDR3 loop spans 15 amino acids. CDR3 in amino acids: CASSSPRTGNYGYTF. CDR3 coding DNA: TGTGCCAGCAGCTCCCCCCGGACAGGCAACTATGGCTACACCTTC.

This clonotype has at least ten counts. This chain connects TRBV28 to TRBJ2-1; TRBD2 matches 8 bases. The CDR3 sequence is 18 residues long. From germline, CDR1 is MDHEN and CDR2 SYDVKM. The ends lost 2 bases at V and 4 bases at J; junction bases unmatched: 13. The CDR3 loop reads CASSLPPLGSGGYNEQFF. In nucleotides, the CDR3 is TGTGCCAGCAGTTTACCCCCTTTAGGGAGCGGGGGTTACAATGAGCAGTTCTTC.

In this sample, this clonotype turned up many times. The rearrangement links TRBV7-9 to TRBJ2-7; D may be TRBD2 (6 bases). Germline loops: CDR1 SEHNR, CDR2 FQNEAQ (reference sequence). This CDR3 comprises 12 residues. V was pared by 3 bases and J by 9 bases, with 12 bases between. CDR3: CASSFEGTRQYF. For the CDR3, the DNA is TGTGCCAGCAGCTTCGAAGGGACTCGGCAGTACTTC.

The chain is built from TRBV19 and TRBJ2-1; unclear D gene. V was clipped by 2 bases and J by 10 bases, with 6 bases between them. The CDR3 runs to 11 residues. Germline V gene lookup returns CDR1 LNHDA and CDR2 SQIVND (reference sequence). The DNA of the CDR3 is TGTGCCAGTAGTATAACGGCGGAGCAGTTCTTC. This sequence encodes CASSITAEQFF.

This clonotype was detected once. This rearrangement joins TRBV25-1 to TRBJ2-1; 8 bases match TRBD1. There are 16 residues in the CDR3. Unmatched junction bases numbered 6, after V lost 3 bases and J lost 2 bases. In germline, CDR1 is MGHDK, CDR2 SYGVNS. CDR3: CASSDPDRGPYNEQFF. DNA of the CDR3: TGTGCCAGCAGTGACCCCGACAGGGGCCCCTACAATGAGCAGTTCTTC.

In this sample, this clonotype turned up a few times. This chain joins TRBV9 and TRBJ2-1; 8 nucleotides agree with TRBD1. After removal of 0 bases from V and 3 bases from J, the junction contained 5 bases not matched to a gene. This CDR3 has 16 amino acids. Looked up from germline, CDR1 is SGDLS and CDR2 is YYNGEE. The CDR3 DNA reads TGTGCCAGCAGCGTAGTTGACAGGGGTAGCTACAATGAGCAGTTCTTC. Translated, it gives CASSVVDRGSYNEQFF.

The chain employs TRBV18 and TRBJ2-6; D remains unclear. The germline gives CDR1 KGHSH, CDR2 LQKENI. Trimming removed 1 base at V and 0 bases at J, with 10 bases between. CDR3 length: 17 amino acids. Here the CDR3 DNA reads TGTGCCAGCTCACCACTCGAGGCTAGCTCTGGGGCCAACGTCCTGACTTTC. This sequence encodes CASSPLEASSGANVLTF.

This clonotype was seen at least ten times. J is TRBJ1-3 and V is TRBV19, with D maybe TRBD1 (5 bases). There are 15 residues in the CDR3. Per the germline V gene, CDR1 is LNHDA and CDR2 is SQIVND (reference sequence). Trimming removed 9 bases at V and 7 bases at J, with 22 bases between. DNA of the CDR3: TGTGCCAGGCCTAACCAGGGCCCCAAATCCAACACCATATATTTT. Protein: CARPNQGPKSNTIYF. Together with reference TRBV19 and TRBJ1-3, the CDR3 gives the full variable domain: DGGITQSPKYLFRKEGQNVTLSCEQNLNHDAMYWYRQDPGQGLRLIYYSQIVNDFQKGDIAEGYSVSREKKESFPLTVTSAQKNPTAFYLCARPNQGPKSNTIYFGEGSWLTVV.

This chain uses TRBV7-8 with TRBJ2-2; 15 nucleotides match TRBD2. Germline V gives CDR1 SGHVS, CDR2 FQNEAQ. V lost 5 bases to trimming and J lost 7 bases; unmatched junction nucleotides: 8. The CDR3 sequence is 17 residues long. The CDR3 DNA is TGTGCCAGCAGCGGCCGGACTAGCGGGGGGGCTGGCGGGGAGCTGTTTTTT. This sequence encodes CASSGRTSGGAGGELFF.

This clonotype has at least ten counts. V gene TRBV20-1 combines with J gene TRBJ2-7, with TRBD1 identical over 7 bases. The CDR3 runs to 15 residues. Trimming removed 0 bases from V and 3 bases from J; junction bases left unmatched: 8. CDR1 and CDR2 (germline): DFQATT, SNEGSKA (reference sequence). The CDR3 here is CSARDLVTGSYEQYF. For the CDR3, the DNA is TGCAGTGCTAGAGATCTCGTGACAGGGAGCTACGAGCAGTACTTC.

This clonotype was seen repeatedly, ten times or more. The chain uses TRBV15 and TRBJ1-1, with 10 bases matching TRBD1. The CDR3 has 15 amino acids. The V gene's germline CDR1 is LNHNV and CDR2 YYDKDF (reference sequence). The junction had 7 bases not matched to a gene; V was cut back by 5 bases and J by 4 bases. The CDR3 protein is CATSGTGELGTEAFF. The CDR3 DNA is TGTGCCACCAGCGGGACAGGGGAGTTAGGCACTGAAGCTTTCTTT.

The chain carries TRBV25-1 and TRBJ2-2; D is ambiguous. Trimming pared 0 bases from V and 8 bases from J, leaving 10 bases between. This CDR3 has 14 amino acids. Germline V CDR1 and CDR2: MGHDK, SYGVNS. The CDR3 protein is CASSEYNLAGELFF. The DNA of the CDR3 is TGTGCCAGCAGTGAATATAACCTTGCGGGGGAGCTGTTTTTT. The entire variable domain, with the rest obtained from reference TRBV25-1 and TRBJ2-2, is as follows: EADIYQTPRYLVIGTGKKITLECSQTMGHDKMYWYQQDPGMELHLIHYSYGVNSTEKGDLSSESTVSRIRTEHFPLTLESARPSHTSQYLCASSEYNLAGELFFGEGSRLTVL.

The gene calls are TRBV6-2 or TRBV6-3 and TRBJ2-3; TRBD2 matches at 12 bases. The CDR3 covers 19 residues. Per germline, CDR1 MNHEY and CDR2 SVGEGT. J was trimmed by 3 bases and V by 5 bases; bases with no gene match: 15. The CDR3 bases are TGTGCCAGCAGTCCGTCACGGACTAGCGGGGAACGAAGGACAGATACGCAGTATTTT. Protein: CASSPSRTSGERRTDTQYF.

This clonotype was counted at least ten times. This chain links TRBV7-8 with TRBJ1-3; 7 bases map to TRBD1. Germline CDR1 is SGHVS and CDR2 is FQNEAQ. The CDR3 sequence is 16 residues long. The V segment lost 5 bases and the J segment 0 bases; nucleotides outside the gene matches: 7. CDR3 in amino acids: CASSPGGQFSGNTIYF. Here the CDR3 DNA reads TGTGCCAGCAGCCCCGGGGGACAGTTCTCTGGAAACACCATATATTTT. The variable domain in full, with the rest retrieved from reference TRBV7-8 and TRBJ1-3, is GAGVSQSPRYKVAKRGQDVALRCDPISGHVSLFWYQQALGQGPEFLTYFQNEAQLDKSGLPSDRFFAERPEGSVSTLKIQRTQQEDSAVYLCASSPGGQFSGNTIYFGEGSWLTVV.

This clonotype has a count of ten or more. The DNA for the CDR3 is TGTGCCAGCAGCCAATGGGACAGGGATGGTGAGCAGTTCTTC. This codes for CASSQWDRDGEQFF. V is TRBV3-1 and J is TRBJ2-1, with TRBD1 matching 9 bases. Germline V lookup: CDR1 LGHDT, CDR2 YNNKEL (reference sequence). The CDR3 has 14 residues. V dropped 2 bases and J dropped 9; count of bases not matched to a gene: 5.

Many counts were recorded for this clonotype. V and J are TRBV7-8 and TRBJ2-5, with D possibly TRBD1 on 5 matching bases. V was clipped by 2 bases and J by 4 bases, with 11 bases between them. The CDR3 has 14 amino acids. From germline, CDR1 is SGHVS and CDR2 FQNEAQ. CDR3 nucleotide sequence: TGTGCCAGCAGCTTATTCAGGGTACGAGAGACCCAGTACTTC. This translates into CASSLFRVRETQYF.

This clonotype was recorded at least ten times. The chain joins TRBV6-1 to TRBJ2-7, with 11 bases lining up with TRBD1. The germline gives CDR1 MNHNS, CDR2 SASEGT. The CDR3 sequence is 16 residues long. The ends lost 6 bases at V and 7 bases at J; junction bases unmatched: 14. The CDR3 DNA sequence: TGTGCCAGCAGCCTAACTCCGGGACAGGGGGTTTGGGAGCAGTACTTC. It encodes CASSLTPGQGVWEQYF.

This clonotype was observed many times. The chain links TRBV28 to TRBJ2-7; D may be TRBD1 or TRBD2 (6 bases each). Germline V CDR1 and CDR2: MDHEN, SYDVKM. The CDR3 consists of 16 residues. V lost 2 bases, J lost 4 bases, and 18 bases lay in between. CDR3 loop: CASSLPRGESTYEQYF. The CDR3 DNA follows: TGTGCCAGCAGTTTACCGAGGGGGGAGAGTACGTACGAGCAGTACTTC.

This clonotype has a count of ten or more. The CDR3 bases are TGTGCCAGCAGTTTAATAGGGGAAGGGGAAAAACTGTTTTTT. This codes for CASSLIGEGEKLFF. The chain links TRBV28 to TRBJ1-4; D may be TRBD1 (5 bases). Trimming pared 2 bases from V and 8 bases from J, leaving 12 bases between. CDR1 MDHEN and CDR2 SYDVKM come from the germline V gene. This CDR3 has 14 amino acids.